This TCR beta chain appears in the sequencing data of a study of blood T cell repertoires in COVID-19. Data came from immunoSEQ multiplex PCR; TCRdb stores just in-frame clones and leaves some out. The sample carries about half a million clones, 89% recorded once. The CDR3 contains 14 residues. The germline gives CDR1 KGHSH, CDR2 LQKENI. V lost 3 bases to trimming and J lost 5 bases, with 11 bases between them. This sequence was found in a man aged 18 to 35 with COVID-19, enrolled during active disease. The sequenced sample consisted of peripheral blood. This chain joins TRBV18 and TRBJ1-5, with D possibly being TRBD1 (5 bases). The chain's CDR3 is CASSPGQGHQPQHF. The CDR3 DNA sequence: TGTGCCAGCTCACCGGGGCAGGGCCATCAGCCCCAGCATTTT.